This record covers a single T cell receptor beta chain. No antigen is known for it. The data belong to a study of T cell responses to AZD1222 COVID-19 vaccine. Whole-study results and caveats: Within unmutated variant regions lay the reported targets of nearly half of spike-specific TCRs. Repertoires were collected only later (after the peak T cell response had occurred). Baseline seropositivity occurred in only a handful of AZD1222 recipients.

Produced via immunoSEQ multiplex PCR; TCRdb's table is partial and in-frame only. The table includes about 220,000 clones, about 93% detected once. Germline V gives CDR1 DFQATT, CDR2 SNEGSKA (reference sequence). The length of the CDR3 is 14 residues. The V segment lost 3 bases and the J segment 8 bases; nucleotides outside the gene matches: 11. The V and J genes are TRBV20-1 and TRBJ1-1, with 8 bases matching TRBD1. The TCR originated in an adult in good health. The sequenced sample was peripheral blood, obtained on day 0 of MenACWY control vaccination. CDR3 coding DNA: TGCAGTGCTAGTCGCCAGGGGGCCCGCACAGAAGCTTTCTTT. Translated, it gives CSASRQGARTEAFF.